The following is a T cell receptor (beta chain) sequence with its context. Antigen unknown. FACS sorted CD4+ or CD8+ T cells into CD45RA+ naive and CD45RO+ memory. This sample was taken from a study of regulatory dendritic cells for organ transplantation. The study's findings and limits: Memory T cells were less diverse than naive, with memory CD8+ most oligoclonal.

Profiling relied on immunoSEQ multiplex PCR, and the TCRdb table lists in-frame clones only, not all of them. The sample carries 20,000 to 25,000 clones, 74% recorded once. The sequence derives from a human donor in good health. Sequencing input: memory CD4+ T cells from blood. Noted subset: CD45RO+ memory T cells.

CDR3 coding DNA: TGTGCCAGCAGCTCTGGGACATTTTCTATCGGGACCCAGTACTTC. The encoded protein is CASSSGTFSIGTQYF. The J gene is TRBJ2-5, the V gene TRBV7-2; maybe TRBD1 (6 bases). The V end lost 4 bases, the J end lost 7 bases, and 19 bases lay between the germline ends. CDR3 size: 15 residues. The germline CDR1 and CDR2 sequences are SGHTA and FQGNSA.